The source of this T cell receptor (beta chain) is a study of CD8 T cells in Susac syndrome. At the level of the study: Patients with Susac syndrome were, at the time of blood collection, therapy-naive, maintained on corticosteroids, or maintained on intravenous immunoglobulin alone. The study, taken as a whole, reports: Five or six Susac-specific public clones appeared in CD8+ TEMRA repertoires, and around 16 in total CD8+ repertoires. As the study acknowledged, the number of individuals in its TCR sequencing and HLA analysis was relatively small.

The CDR3 has 13 amino acids. Trimming took 4 bases from V and 8 from J, leaving 14 bases between them. The germline CDR1 and CDR2 sequences are MNHEY and SVGAGI. To note about this clonotype: What it binds is not known.

After extraction with the RNeasy kit, about 0.45 to 1 ug of the RNA was reverse transcribed using random hexamers. From the immunoSEQ multiplex PCR reads, TCRdb called clonotypes with MiXCR, one entry per CDR3 protein. The sample has about 84,000 distinct CDR3 sequences, roughly 96% seen once. V is TRBV6-5 and J is TRBJ1-1; D uncertain. The sequencing sample was made of CD8+ T cells from PBMCs. The TCR sequence derives from a human donor with Susac syndrome. The CDR3 sequence is CASSSKKAWEAFF. For the CDR3, the DNA is TGTGCCAGCAGTTCGAAAAAGGCCTGGGAAGCTTTCTTT.